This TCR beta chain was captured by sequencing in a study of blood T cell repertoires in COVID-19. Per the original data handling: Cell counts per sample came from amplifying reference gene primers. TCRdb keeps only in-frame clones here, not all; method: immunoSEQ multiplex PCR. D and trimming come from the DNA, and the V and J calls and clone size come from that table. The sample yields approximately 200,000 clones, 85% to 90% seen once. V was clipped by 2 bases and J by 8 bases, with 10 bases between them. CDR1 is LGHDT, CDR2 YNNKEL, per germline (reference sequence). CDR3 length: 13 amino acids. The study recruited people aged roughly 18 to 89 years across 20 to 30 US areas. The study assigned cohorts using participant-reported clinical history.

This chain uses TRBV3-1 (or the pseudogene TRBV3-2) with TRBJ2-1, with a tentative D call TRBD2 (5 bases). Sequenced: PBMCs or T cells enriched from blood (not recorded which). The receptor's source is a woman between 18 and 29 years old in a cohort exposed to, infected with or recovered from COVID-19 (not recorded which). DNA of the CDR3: TGTGCCAGCAGCCAACATAACGGGGATGAGCAGTTCTTC. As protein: CASSQHNGDEQFF.